This T cell receptor beta chain is from a study of radiotherapy plus CTLA-4 blockade in lung cancer. Ipilimumab-mediated CTLA-4 blockade plus focal radiation was given to patients having chemo-refractory metastatic non-small-cell lung cancer. TCRdb keeps only in-frame clones here, not all; method: immunoSEQ multiplex PCR. This table has more than 100,000 clones, approximately 90% appearing once. Study conclusions and caveats: Reported findings show early blood T cell clone dynamics, with interferon-beta, best predicted response.

To note about this clone: The antigen is undetermined.

Sequences were derived from peripheral blood, sampled from a patient treated with radiotherapy plus ipilimumab. This clonotype originated in a human donor with non-small cell lung cancer that progressed on radiotherapy plus ipilimumab.

CDR3 nucleotide sequence: TGTGCCAGCAGCTTATGGGAAGGGGTGGCTATTGAGCAGTTCTTC. Translated: CASSLWEGVAIEQFF. V is TRBV7-8 and J is TRBJ2-1, with D maybe TRBD1 (5 bases). V was pared by 2 bases and J by 9 bases, with 17 bases between. Germline loops: CDR1 SGHVS, CDR2 FQNEAQ. The CDR3 has 15 residues.